This T cell receptor (beta chain) was profiled in a study of low-dose radiotherapy and immunotherapy resistance in tumors. The wider study: Study patients were administered oral aspirin at 300 mg daily for four cycles from cycle 1 day 1.

Time point noted: after trial treatment. Treatment described: LDRT plus nivolumab, ipilimumab, low-dose cyclophosphamide and aspirin (RACIN trial). Primers used for first-strand cDNA, a TRAV- and TRBV-specific set, covered both alpha and beta chains. Amplification, which lasted 20 to 25 PCR cycles, used a constant-region primer and V-primer adapter to amplify TCRs. TCRdb analysed the reads with MiXCR anew, one entry per CDR3 protein. The data contain around 100,000 distinct CDR3 sequences, 20% to 25% of them singletons. Germline loops: CDR1 GTSNPN, CDR2 SVGIG (reference sequence). This CDR3 is 11 amino acids long. Many counts were recorded for this clonotype.

This clonotype was sampled from a female donor with ovarian cancer. The material sequenced was PBMCs, taken after low-dose radiotherapy plus immunotherapy. The J gene is TRBJ2-7, the V gene TRBV30; D perhaps matches TRBD2 (6 bases). This CDR3 reads CAAGGAYEQYF. CDR3 nucleotides: TGTGCTGCCGGGGGAGCCTACGAGCAGTACTTC.